This TCR beta chain stems from a study of blood T cell repertoires in COVID-19. Whole-study context: COVID-19 samples from acute and convalescent phases originated in the United States, Italy and Spain. Sample material is recorded as cDNA or gDNA derived from T cells, B-cell-depleted T cells, or PBMCs.

In the authors' methods: Reference gene primer amplification gave estimated nucleated cell counts. Sequencing was performed with immunoSEQ multiplex PCR; in TCRdb, only in-frame clones are kept and a portion is missing. V, J and clone size derive from that table, while D and trimming were established from the DNA sequence. Of some 160,000 clones in the sample, roughly 93% were seen once. The CDR3 has 15 residues. Germline V gene sequence: CDR1 SNHLY, CDR2 FYNNEI. The V segment lost 4 bases and the J segment 4 bases; nucleotides outside the gene matches: 9. Sequenced material: peripheral blood. The gene calls are TRBV2 and TRBJ1-2, with 7 bases fitting TRBD1. This receptor was identified in a man in his late teens or twenties with acute or convalescent COVID-19. The CDR3 DNA sequence: TGTGCCAGCAGTGTGGGACAGCTACTCATCTATGGCTACACCTTC. It yields the protein CASSVGQLLIYGYTF.